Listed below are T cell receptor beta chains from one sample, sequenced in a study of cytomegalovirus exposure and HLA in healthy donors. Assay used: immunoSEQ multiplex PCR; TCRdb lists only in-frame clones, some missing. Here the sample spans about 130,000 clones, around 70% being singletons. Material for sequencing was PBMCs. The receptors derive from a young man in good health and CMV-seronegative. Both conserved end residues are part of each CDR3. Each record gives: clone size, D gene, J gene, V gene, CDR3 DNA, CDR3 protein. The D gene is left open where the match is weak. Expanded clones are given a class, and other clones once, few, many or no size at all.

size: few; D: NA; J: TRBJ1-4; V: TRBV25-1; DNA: TGTGCCAGCAGTGAAGCGGCTTCGGGAAAACTGTTTTTT; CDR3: CASSEAASGKLFF
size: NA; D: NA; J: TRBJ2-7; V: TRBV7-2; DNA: TGTGCCAGCAGCACCGCGCAGCCGGGCTCCTACGAGCAGTACTTC; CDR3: CASSTAQPGSYEQYF
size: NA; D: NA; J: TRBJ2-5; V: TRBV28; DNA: TGTGCCAGTTATGCGGGGCAAGAGACCCAGTACTTC; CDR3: CASYAGQETQYF
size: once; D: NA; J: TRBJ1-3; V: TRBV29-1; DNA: TGCAGCGTTGTTAAAGTTGGACGGGGATTTCGAAACACCATATATTTT; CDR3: CSVVKVGRGFRNTIYF
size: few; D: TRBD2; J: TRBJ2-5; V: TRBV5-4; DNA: TGTGCCAGCAGCCGGACTAGCGGGTACCAAGAGACCCAGTACTTC; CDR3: CASSRTSGYQETQYF
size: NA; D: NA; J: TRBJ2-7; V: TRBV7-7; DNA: TGTGCTAGCAGCTTAGGGGACAGCGGGCACTACGAGCAGTACTTC; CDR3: CASSLGDSGHYEQYF
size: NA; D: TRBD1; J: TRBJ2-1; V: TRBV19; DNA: TGTGCCAGTAGAGGGACAGGAAACAATGAGCAGTTCTTC; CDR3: CASRGTGNNEQFF
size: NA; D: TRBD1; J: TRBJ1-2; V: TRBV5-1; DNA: TGCGCCAGCAGCTTGACCTCCGGGACAGGGATTGGTGATGGCTACACCTTC; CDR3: CASSLTSGTGIGDGYTF
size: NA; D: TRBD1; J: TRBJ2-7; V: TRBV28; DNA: TGTGCCAGCTCGACGCCGGGACAGGGGCTCTACGAGCAGTACTTC; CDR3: CASSTPGQGLYEQYF
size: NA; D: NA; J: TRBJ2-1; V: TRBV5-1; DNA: TGCGCCAGCAGCCCCGAAAGGGGGACAGAGCAGTTCTTC; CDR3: CASSPERGTEQFF
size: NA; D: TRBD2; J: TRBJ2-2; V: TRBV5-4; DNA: TGTGCCAGCAGATTGGGACTAGCGTCCGGGGAGCTGTTTTTT; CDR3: CASRLGLASGELFF
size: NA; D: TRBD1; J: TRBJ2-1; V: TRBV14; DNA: TGTGCCAGCAGCCAAGATCTAGGGGGCGCTGGCGAGCAGTTCTTC; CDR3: CASSQDLGGAGEQFF
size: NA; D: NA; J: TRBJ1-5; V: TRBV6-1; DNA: TGTGCCATCTGGCAATCAAATCAGCCCCAGCATTTT; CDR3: CAIWQSNQPQHF
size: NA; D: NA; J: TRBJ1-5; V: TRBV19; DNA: TGTGCCAGTAGTCCGACTTTAAATCAGCCCCAGCATTTT; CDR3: CASSPTLNQPQHF